A selection of T cell receptor beta chains follows, all from one sample in a study of blood T cell repertoires in COVID-19. Using immunoSEQ multiplex PCR, the repertoire was profiled, and TCRdb retains in-frame clones only, with some absent. In the table there are nearly 45,000 clones, about 85% of which are singletons. Material: peripheral blood. The source of these receptors is a woman of 80 years or more with acute or convalescent COVID-19. Each CDR3 is given with its conserved first and last residue. Each record gives: J gene, D gene, clone size, V gene, CDR3 DNA, CDR3 protein. D genes are given only for firm matches. Size is stated for part of the rows, as once, few or many counts, or as a class when the clone is expanded.

J gene: TRBJ1-3
D gene: NA
clone size: NA
V gene: TRBV6-5
CDR3 DNA: TGTGCCAGCAGTTACCTAGGGGCTGGAAACACCATATATTTT
CDR3 protein: CASSYLGAGNTIYF

J gene: TRBJ1-6
D gene: NA
clone size: NA
V gene: TRBV7-9
CDR3 DNA: TGTGCCAGCAGCTTGGACAATAATTCACCCCTCCACTTT
CDR3 protein: CASSLDNNSPLHF

J gene: TRBJ2-1
D gene: TRBD2
clone size: NA
V gene: TRBV7-2
CDR3 DNA: TGTGCCAGCAGCCCCGGGACTAGCGGGTACAATGAGCAGTTCTTC
CDR3 protein: CASSPGTSGYNEQFF

J gene: TRBJ2-5
D gene: NA
clone size: NA
V gene: TRBV2
CDR3 DNA: TGTGCCAGCAGTGATAGCAAAGAGACCCAGTACTTC
CDR3 protein: CASSDSKETQYF

J gene: TRBJ1-1
D gene: TRBD1
clone size: NA
V gene: TRBV19
CDR3 DNA: TGTGCCTCCCTGACAGGGAATGTTGTGAAGGCTCCGGCTTTCTTT
CDR3 protein: CASLTGNVVKAPAFF

J gene: TRBJ2-7
D gene: TRBD2
clone size: NA
V gene: TRBV7-2
CDR3 DNA: TGTGCCAGCAGGCCCCCCATAGCGGGAACCTACGAGCAGTACTTC
CDR3 protein: CASRPPIAGTYEQYF

J gene: TRBJ1-5
D gene: NA
clone size: NA
V gene: TRBV6-5
CDR3 DNA: TGTGCCAGCAGGCTATGTCGTCCCCAGCATTTT
CDR3 protein: CASRLCRPQHF

J gene: TRBJ2-1
D gene: NA
clone size: NA
V gene: TRBV27
CDR3 DNA: TGTGCCAGCAGTTTAAGTCCCTCGAGAAACAATGAGCAGTTCTTC
CDR3 protein: CASSLSPSRNNEQFF

J gene: TRBJ1-3
D gene: NA
clone size: NA
V gene: TRBV7-9
CDR3 DNA: TGTGCCAGCAGCTTAGCGGGGGGGTACTCTGGAAACACCATATATTTT
CDR3 protein: CASSLAGGYSGNTIYF

J gene: TRBJ2-5
D gene: NA
clone size: NA
V gene: TRBV10-3
CDR3 DNA: TGTGCCATCAGTGAAGCTACTAGGGCCGAGACCCAGTACTTC
CDR3 protein: CAISEATRAETQYF

J gene: TRBJ1-3
D gene: NA
clone size: NA
V gene: TRBV3-1/TRBV3-2
CDR3 DNA: TGTGCCAGTGGAGACGGAGTTAGAAACACCATATATTTT
CDR3 protein: CASGDGVRNTIYF

J gene: TRBJ2-2
D gene: NA
clone size: NA
V gene: TRBV5-1
CDR3 DNA: TGCGCCAGCAGCTCAAGCGGACCAAACACCGGGGAGCTGTTTTTT
CDR3 protein: CASSSSGPNTGELFF

J gene: TRBJ2-7
D gene: NA
clone size: NA
V gene: TRBV7-9
CDR3 DNA: TGTGCCAGCAGCGCAGGCGGGGCCTCCTACGAGCAGTACTTC
CDR3 protein: CASSAGGASYEQYF

J gene: TRBJ1-2
D gene: NA
clone size: NA
V gene: TRBV27
CDR3 DNA: TGTGCCAGCAGTTCGGACTGGAACTATGGCTACACCTTC
CDR3 protein: CASSSDWNYGYTF

J gene: TRBJ2-2
D gene: NA
clone size: NA
V gene: TRBV10-3
CDR3 DNA: TGTGCCATCAGGAACAGGGATAACACCGGGGAGCTGTTTTTT
CDR3 protein: CAIRNRDNTGELFF

J gene: TRBJ1-6
D gene: NA
clone size: NA
V gene: TRBV6-5
CDR3 DNA: TGTGCCAGCAGTACAGGCTATAATTCACCCCTCCACTTT
CDR3 protein: CASSTGYNSPLHF

J gene: TRBJ2-7
D gene: TRBD2
clone size: NA
V gene: TRBV6-1
CDR3 DNA: TGTGCCAGCAGTGACCAGCGGAGCGGGAGGCCCTACGAGCAGTACTTC
CDR3 protein: CASSDQRSGRPYEQYF

J gene: TRBJ1-1
D gene: NA
clone size: NA
V gene: TRBV27
CDR3 DNA: TGTGCCAGCAGTTTTGGAGGGTTGAACACTGAAGCTTTCTTT
CDR3 protein: CASSFGGLNTEAFF

J gene: TRBJ2-2
D gene: TRBD2
clone size: few
V gene: TRBV7-9
CDR3 DNA: TGTGCCAGCAGCCTGGGACTAGCCGGGGAGCTGTTTTTT
CDR3 protein: CASSLGLAGELFF

J gene: TRBJ2-5
D gene: NA
clone size: NA
V gene: TRBV2
CDR3 DNA: TGTGCCAGCAGGGGGGGAGAGACCCAGTACTTC
CDR3 protein: CASRGGETQYF

J gene: TRBJ1-3
D gene: NA
clone size: once
V gene: TRBV28
CDR3 DNA: TGTGCCAGCAGTTTATTAGGGGTCCTCTCTGGAAACACCATATATTTT
CDR3 protein: CASSLLGVLSGNTIYF

J gene: TRBJ1-2
D gene: NA
clone size: NA
V gene: TRBV3-1/TRBV3-2
CDR3 DNA: TGTGCCAGCAGCCAGTTCCGTGGCTACACCTTC
CDR3 protein: CASSQFRGYTF

J gene: TRBJ1-2
D gene: NA
clone size: NA
V gene: TRBV28
CDR3 DNA: TGTGCCAGCAGTTCAAGGGGGAGGGGCGCGGGGTATGGCTACACCTTC
CDR3 protein: CASSSRGRGAGYGYTF

J gene: TRBJ2-4
D gene: TRBD2
clone size: NA
V gene: TRBV5-1
CDR3 DNA: TGCGCCAGCAGCTTGCGGGCTAGCGGGAATCTAGCCAAAAACATTCAGTACTTC
CDR3 protein: CASSLRASGNLAKNIQYF

J gene: TRBJ1-4
D gene: NA
clone size: NA
V gene: TRBV3-1/TRBV3-2
CDR3 DNA: TGTGCCAGCAGCCAAGATCGAACCCTAGAAGGGAGGGGCGAAAAACTGTTTTTT
CDR3 protein: CASSQDRTLEGRGEKLFF

J gene: TRBJ2-5
D gene: NA
clone size: NA
V gene: TRBV11-2
CDR3 DNA: TGTGCCAGCAGCTTAGAACTGGGAGTAGAGACCCAGTACTTC
CDR3 protein: CASSLELGVETQYF